This TCR beta chain is drawn from a study of blood T cell repertoires in COVID-19. As for the study in general: Whether acute or convalescent, the COVID-19 samples came from the United States, Italy and Spain.

Sequencing used immunoSEQ multiplex PCR; TCRdb keeps in-frame clones, though not all of them. The sample consists of about 190,000 clones, almost 90% of them appearing once. V lost 0 bases and J lost 1, with 12 bases in between. Per germline, CDR1 ENHRY and CDR2 SYGVKD. The CDR3 loop spans 16 amino acids. The chain employs TRBV10-3 and TRBJ1-1, with D unresolved. The source material was peripheral blood. The receptor's source is a young man with active or convalescent COVID-19. CDR3 nucleotides: TGTGCCATCAGTGAGTCGGCGGGAATAGGGAACACTGAAGCTTTCTTT. Protein: CAISESAGIGNTEAFF.